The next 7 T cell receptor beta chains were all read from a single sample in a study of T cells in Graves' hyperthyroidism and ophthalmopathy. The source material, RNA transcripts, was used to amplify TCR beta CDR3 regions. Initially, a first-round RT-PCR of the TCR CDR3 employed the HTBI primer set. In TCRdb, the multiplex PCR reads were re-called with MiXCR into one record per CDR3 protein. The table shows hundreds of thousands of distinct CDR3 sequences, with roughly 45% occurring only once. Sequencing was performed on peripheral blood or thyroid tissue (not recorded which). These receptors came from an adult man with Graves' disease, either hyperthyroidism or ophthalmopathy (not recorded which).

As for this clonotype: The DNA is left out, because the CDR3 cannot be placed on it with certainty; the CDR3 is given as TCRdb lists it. CDR3 region: CSALDKGTQPQHF. V and J are TRBV20-1 and TRBJ1-5; the table gives TRBD1 as D, unverified against the DNA. Germline loops: CDR1 DFQATT, CDR2 SNEGSKA (reference sequence). The CDR3 comprises 13 residues, both ends counted.

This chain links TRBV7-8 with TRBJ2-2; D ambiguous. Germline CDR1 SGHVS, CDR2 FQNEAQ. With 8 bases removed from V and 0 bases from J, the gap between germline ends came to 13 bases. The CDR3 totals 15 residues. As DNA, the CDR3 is TGTGCCAGCCAAGCTAGACTTTCGAACACCGGGGAGCTGTTTTTT. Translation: CASQARLSNTGELFF. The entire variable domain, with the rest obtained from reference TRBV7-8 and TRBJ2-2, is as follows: GAGVSQSPRYKVAKRGQDVALRCDPISGHVSLFWYQQALGQGPEFLTYFQNEAQLDKSGLPSDRFFAERPEGSVSTLKIQRTQQEDSAVYLCASQARLSNTGELFFGEGSRLTVL.

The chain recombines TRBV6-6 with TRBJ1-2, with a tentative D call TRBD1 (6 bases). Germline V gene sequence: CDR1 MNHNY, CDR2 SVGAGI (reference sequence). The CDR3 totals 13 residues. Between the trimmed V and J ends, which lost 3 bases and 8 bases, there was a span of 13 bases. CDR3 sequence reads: CASSYLAGEGYTF. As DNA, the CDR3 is TGTGCCAGCAGTTATCTGGCAGGGGAAGGCTACACCTTC.

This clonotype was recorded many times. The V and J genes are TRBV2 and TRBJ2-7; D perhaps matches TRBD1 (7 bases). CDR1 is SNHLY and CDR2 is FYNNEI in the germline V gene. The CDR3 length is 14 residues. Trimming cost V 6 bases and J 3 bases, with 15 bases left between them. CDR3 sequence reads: CASSAGQRLYEQYF. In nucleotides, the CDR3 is TGTGCCAGCAGCGCGGGACAGAGACTCTACGAGCAGTACTTC.

CDR3 DNA: TGTGCCAGCAGTGAACTAACAGGGGTGGCTGAAGCTTTCTTT. Translation: CASSELTGVAEAFF. The chain joins TRBV6-1 to TRBJ1-1; 7 bases are shared with TRBD1. The trim removed 2 bases at V and 6 bases at J, leaving 6 bases unmatched. The CDR3 runs to 14 residues. Germline V CDR1 and CDR2: MNHNS, SASEGT.

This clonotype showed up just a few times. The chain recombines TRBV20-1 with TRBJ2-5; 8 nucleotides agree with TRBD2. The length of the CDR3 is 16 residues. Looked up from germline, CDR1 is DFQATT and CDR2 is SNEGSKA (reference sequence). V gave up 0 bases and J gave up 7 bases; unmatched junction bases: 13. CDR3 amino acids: CSAREDVGRSGGTQYF. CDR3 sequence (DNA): TGCAGTGCTAGAGAGGACGTAGGCAGGAGCGGGGGGACCCAGTACTTC.

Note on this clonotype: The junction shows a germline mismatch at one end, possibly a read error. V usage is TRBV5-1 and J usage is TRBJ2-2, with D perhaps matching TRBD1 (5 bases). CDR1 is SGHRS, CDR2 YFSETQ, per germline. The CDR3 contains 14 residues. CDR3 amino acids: CASSPDSATGELFF. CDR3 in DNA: TGTGCCAGCAGCCCCGACAGTGCCACCGGGGAGCTGTTTTTT.